The TCR beta chain described here comes from a study of radiation and T cells in renal cell carcinoma. The CDR3 is made up of 13 amino acids. Per germline, CDR1 SGHVS and CDR2 FQNEAQ. The V end lost 1 base, the J end lost 1 base, and 5 bases lay between the germline ends. Time point meaning: blood 4 weeks post-SBRT, at nephrectomy. The treatment: 15 Gy SBRT to primary tumor, nephrectomy 4 weeks later. Nephrectomy followed 15 Gy stereotactic body radiation by 4 weeks. Details on this clone: What it binds is not known.

General study findings and limits: Top tumor clonotypes rose in blood 2 weeks post-radiation, then contracted.

The method was immunoSEQ multiplex PCR; TCRdb's version includes in-frame clones alone and lacks a portion of them. The table has roughly 90,000 clones, 85% seen once. This clonotype was obtained from a man aged 50-59 years with renal cell carcinoma. Sample: blood, taken from a patient whose treatment included radiotherapy and nephrectomy. The genes are TRBV7-8 and TRBJ2-7; a possible D gene is TRBD1 (5 bases). In DNA, the CDR3 is TGTGCCAGCAGCTTAGACAGGTCCTACGAGCAGTACTTC. It specifies CASSLDRSYEQYF. Using reference TRBV7-8 and TRBJ2-7 for the parts outside the CDR3, the full variable domain is GAGVSQSPRYKVAKRGQDVALRCDPISGHVSLFWYQQALGQGPEFLTYFQNEAQLDKSGLPSDRFFAERPEGSVSTLKIQRTQQEDSAVYLCASSLDRSYEQYFGPGTRLTVT.